This TCR beta chain appears in the sequencing data of a study of PD-1 blockade in classical Hodgkin lymphoma. Study-wide results and limits: Repertoire differences lack defined causes, possibly disease activity or prior therapy. The diversity seen at baseline in complete responders resembled that of newly diagnosed patients. In CD4+ cells, TCR diversity went up significantly by C4D1, but in CD8+ cells it did not.

Profiling relied on immunoSEQ multiplex PCR, and the TCRdb table lists in-frame clones only, not all of them. Of around 50,000 clones listed, 80% to 95% were seen once; the top ten hold more than 9%. Germline V CDR1 and CDR2: SNHLY, FYNNEI. This CDR3 has 12 amino acids. The V and J ends lost 7 bases and 3 bases respectively, with 9 bases between them. Following autologous stem cell transplantation, relapse occurred in every patient, and exposure to brentuximab vedotin varied. Complete response, partial response or progressive disease constituted the best responses recorded. As to this clone: Its target is not known.

The V and J genes are TRBV2 and TRBJ1-2; possibly TRBD1 for D (5 bases). This TCR was recovered from a human donor with classical Hodgkin lymphoma. Sequencing used peripheral blood mononuclear cells (PBMCs), obtained before the second cycle of nivolumab. The CDR3 is CASIAGDYGYTF. The CDR3 DNA sequence: TGTGCCAGCATTGCGGGGGACTATGGCTACACCTTC.